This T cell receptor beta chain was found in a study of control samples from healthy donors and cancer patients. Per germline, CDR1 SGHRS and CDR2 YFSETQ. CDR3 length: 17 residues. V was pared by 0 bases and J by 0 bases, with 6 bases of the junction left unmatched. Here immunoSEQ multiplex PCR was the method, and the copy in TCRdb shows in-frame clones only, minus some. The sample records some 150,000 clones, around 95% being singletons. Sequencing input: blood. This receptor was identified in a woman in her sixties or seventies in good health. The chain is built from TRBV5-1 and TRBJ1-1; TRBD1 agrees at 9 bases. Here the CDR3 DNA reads TGCGCCAGCAGCTTGGCTTTGGGACAGGGCATGAACACTGAAGCTTTCTTT. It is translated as CASSLALGQGMNTEAFF.